This T cell receptor (beta chain) was sequenced for a study of blood T cell repertoires in COVID-19. Study at large: In each case, the material was cDNA or gDNA derived from T cells, B-cell-depleted T cells, or PBMCs.

The CDR3 covers 14 residues. Unmatched junction bases numbered 7, after V lost 3 bases and J lost 5 bases. CDR1 and CDR2 from the germline V gene are SGHDT and YYEEEE. Original handling: For nucleated cells, counts were estimated from reference gene primer amplification. Method: immunoSEQ multiplex PCR; TCRdb's copy keeps in-frame clones and lacks some. That table gives V, J and clone size, and the DNA gave D and trimming. The sample lists 200,000 to 250,000 clones; 84% were seen once. The sample taken for sequencing was PBMCs or T cells enriched from blood (not recorded which). The receptor comes from a woman between 40 and 55 years old who had recovered from COVID-19. This rearrangement joins TRBV5-6 to TRBJ2-7; the match to TRBD1 covers 8 bases. The CDR3 coding sequence is TGTGCCAGCAGCTCGCTTCTGGACAGGGACGAGCAGTACTTC. It specifies CASSSLLDRDEQYF. Full variable domain (rest looked up from reference TRBV5-6 and TRBJ2-7): DAGVTQSPTHLIKTRGQQVTLRCSPKSGHDTVSWYQQALGQGPQFIFQYYEEEERQRGNFPDRFSGHQFPNYSSELNVNALLLGDSALYLCASSSLLDRDEQYFGPGTRLTVT.